The 26 T cell receptor beta chains listed next were all sequenced from one sample in a study of cytomegalovirus exposure and HLA in healthy donors. The PCR was carried out with 60 Vbeta primers and 13 Jbeta primers. The assay was immunoSEQ multiplex PCR, and TCRdb's table has in-frame clones only and misses some. The data hold some 150,000 clones, with approximately 79% observed a single time. Sequencing was done on a sample of PBMCs. These receptors all stem from a female donor in good health and CMV-seronegative.

The V call is TRBV28, the J call TRBJ1-1, with D possibly TRBD1 on 5 matching bases. The CDR3 spans 15 residues. Deletions cut 5 bases from V and 1 base from J, with 14 bases between. Germline V gives CDR1 MDHEN, CDR2 SYDVKM. CDR3 nucleotide sequence: TGTGCCAGCAGTATCCTTAGAAGGGGGAACACTGAAGCTTTCTTT. Protein sequence: CASSILRRGNTEAFF.

V gene TRBV4-1 combines with J gene TRBJ2-7; 8 bases align to TRBD2. Looked up from germline, CDR1 is MGHRA and CDR2 is YSYEKL. V lost 4 bases and J lost 2; bases outside the gene matches: 13. The CDR3 is 17 residues long. The CDR3 DNA is TGCGCCAGCAGCCTCTTGATAGGTAGCGGGAATACCTACGAGCAGTACTTC. Amino acid sequence: CASSLLIGSGNTYEQYF.

The chain uses TRBV4-1 and TRBJ1-4, with D uncertain. CDR1 is MGHRA, CDR2 YSYEKL, per germline. The CDR3 is 16 amino acids. V was trimmed by 2 bases and J by 0 bases, leaving 10 bases between them. The CDR3 coding sequence is TGCGCCAGCAGCCAACCACCTACGTCAACTAATGAAAAACTGTTTTTT. Protein sequence: CASSQPPTSTNEKLFF.

The gene calls are TRBV28 and TRBJ1-4, with 7 bases fitting TRBD1. Germline V gene lookup returns CDR1 MDHEN and CDR2 SYDVKM. V was pared by 5 bases and J by 4 bases, with 4 bases of the junction left unmatched. The CDR3 is 14 amino acids. The CDR3 reads CASSDRVINEKLFF. As DNA, the CDR3 is TGTGCCAGCAGTGACAGGGTTATTAATGAAAAACTGTTTTTT. The variable domain in full, completed from reference TRBV28 and TRBJ1-4, reads DVKVTQSSRYLVKRTGEKVFLECVQDMDHENMFWYRQDPGLGLRLIYFSYDVKMKEKGDIPEGYSVSREKKERFSLILESASTNQTSMYLCASSDRVINEKLFFGSGTQLSVL.

The gene calls are TRBV5-6 and TRBJ2-1; 7 nucleotides line up with TRBD1. V lost 0 bases and J lost 2; bases outside the gene matches: 2. Germline V gene data show CDR1 as SGHDT and CDR2 as YYEEEE. This CDR3 contains 15 residues. The CDR3 DNA follows: TGTGCCAGCAGCTTGGCGGACAGGCCCTACAATGAGCAGTTCTTC. It specifies CASSLADRPYNEQFF.

This chain links TRBV6-5 with TRBJ1-5; 7 positions agree with TRBD1. V gave up 6 bases and J gave up 4 bases; unmatched junction bases: 9. The CDR3 contains 15 residues. CDR1 is MNHEY, CDR2 SVGAGI, per germline. The CDR3 sequence: CASRKGTDRNQPQHF. CDR3 sequence (DNA): TGTGCCAGCAGGAAGGGGACAGACCGTAATCAGCCCCAGCATTTT.

J is TRBJ2-1 and V is TRBV30; TRBD2 matches 7 bases. This CDR3 is 15 amino acids long. Germline V gene data show CDR1 as GTSNPN and CDR2 as SVGIG (reference sequence). V shed 5 bases and J 0 bases; nucleotides not matched to a gene: 7. This CDR3 reads CAWDLAGLSYNEQFF. Written as DNA, the CDR3 is TGTGCCTGGGACTTAGCGGGCCTCTCCTACAATGAGCAGTTCTTC.

The chain uses TRBV7-6 and TRBJ1-4, with D possibly being TRBD1 (5 bases). V was clipped by 3 bases and J by 3 bases, with 11 bases between them. In germline, CDR1 is SGHVS, CDR2 FNYEAQ. The CDR3 is 15 residues long. The CDR3 DNA reads TGTGCCAGCAGCTTGGGGGGTATGGCTAATGAAAAACTGTTTTTT. Translating it yields CASSLGGMANEKLFF. Full variable domain (remainder filled in from reference TRBV7-6 and TRBJ1-4): GAGVSQSPRYKVTKRGQDVALRCDPISGHVSLYWYRQALGQGPEFLTYFNYEAQQDKSGLPNDRFSAERPEGSISTLTIQRTEQRDSAMYRCASSLGGMANEKLFFGSGTQLSVL.

V usage is TRBV27 and J usage is TRBJ1-4, with D unresolved. Trimming removed 6 bases from V and 2 bases from J, with 16 bases in between. The germline V gene has CDR1 MNHEY and CDR2 SMNVEV (reference sequence). CDR3 length equals 16 residues. CDR3 coding DNA: TGTGCCAGCAGAACCACACAAGGAGCGACTAATGAAAAACTGTTTTTT. It translates to CASRTTQGATNEKLFF.

J is TRBJ1-5 and V is TRBV6-5; D might be TRBD1 (5 bases). Germline V gene lookup returns CDR1 MNHEY and CDR2 SVGAGI. V was shortened by 1 base and J by 7 bases, with 8 bases between the two germline ends. This CDR3 contains 13 residues. This CDR3 reads CASSYFQGQPQHF. The CDR3 coding sequence is TGTGCCAGCAGTTACTTCCAGGGACAGCCCCAGCATTTT.

The rearrangement links TRBV5-6 to TRBJ1-2, with D uncertain. The germline CDR1 and CDR2 sequences are SGHDT and YYEEEE. This CDR3 has 11 residues. V lost 2 bases and J lost 6, with 5 bases in between. DNA for the CDR3: TGTGCCAGCAGCTTACGGGATGGCTACACCTTC. It codes for CASSLRDGYTF.

The rearrangement joins TRBV4-1 to TRBJ2-7, with TRBD2 identical over 9 bases. CDR3 size: 15 residues. The germline CDR1 and CDR2 sequences are MGHRA and YSYEKL. V lost 0 bases, J lost 6 bases, and 6 bases stayed unmatched. CDR3 nucleotides: TGCGCCAGCAGCCAAGATCCGGGACTAGCTGCCGAGCAGTACTTC. This gives the protein CASSQDPGLAAEQYF.

The V and J genes are TRBV6-5 and TRBJ2-3; 8 bases are a match to TRBD2. The CDR3 extends over 15 amino acids. Germline values: CDR1 MNHEY, CDR2 SVGAGI. With V trimmed by 8 bases and J by 0 bases, 7 bases remained unmatched. CDR3 residues: CASGILAASTDTQYF. The CDR3 DNA sequence: TGTGCCAGCGGCATACTAGCGGCTAGCACAGATACGCAGTATTTT.

CDR3 sequence: CASSQTRDRVSTGELFF. For the CDR3, the DNA is TGTGCCAGCAGCCAAACCAGGGACAGGGTGTCGACCGGGGAGCTGTTTTTT. The chain recombines TRBV7-9 with TRBJ2-2, with 9 positions matching TRBD1. J was trimmed by 5 bases and V by 5 bases; bases with no gene match: 12. Germline CDR1 and CDR2: SEHNR and FQNEAQ (reference sequence). The CDR3 loop spans 17 amino acids. Using reference TRBV7-9 and TRBJ2-2 for the parts outside the CDR3, the full variable domain is DTGVSQNPRHKITKRGQNVTFRCDPISEHNRLYWYRQTLGQGPEFLTYFQNEAQLEKSRLLSDRFSAERPKGSFSTLEIQRTEQGDSAMYLCASSQTRDRVSTGELFFGEGSRLTVL.

The chain couples TRBV5-4 to TRBJ1-1; 8 bases match TRBD1. Unmatched junction bases numbered 8, after V lost 0 bases and J lost 4 bases. The CDR3 has 16 residues. Germline values: CDR1 SGHNT, CDR2 YYREEE (reference sequence). CDR3 protein: CASSLGGQGYSTEAFF. The CDR3 DNA reads as TGTGCCAGCAGCTTGGGTGGACAGGGATATAGCACTGAAGCTTTCTTT.

The rearrangement joins TRBV28 to TRBJ2-7, with 9 bases that match TRBD2. The CDR3 spans 13 residues. After removal of 7 bases from V and 3 bases from J, the junction contained 4 bases not matched to a gene. Germline lookup yields CDR1 MDHEN and CDR2 SYDVKM. The CDR3 sequence: CASKAGGIYEQYF. CDR3 coding DNA: TGTGCCAGCAAGGCGGGAGGGATCTACGAGCAGTACTTC. Using reference TRBV28 and TRBJ2-7 for the parts outside the CDR3, the full variable domain is DVKVTQSSRYLVKRTGEKVFLECVQDMDHENMFWYRQDPGLGLRLIYFSYDVKMKEKGDIPEGYSVSREKKERFSLILESASTNQTSMYLCASKAGGIYEQYFGPGTRLTVT.

The chain links TRBV6-6 to TRBJ2-2, with TRBD2 matching over 13 bases. This CDR3 is 16 amino acids long. Germline CDR1 is MNHNY and CDR2 is SVGAGI (reference sequence). J gave up 2 bases and V 7 bases, and 4 bases lay outside the gene matches. As DNA, the CDR3 is TGTGCCAGCACCCGGACTAGCGGGAGCAACACCGGGGAGCTGTTTTTT. Encoded protein: CASTRTSGSNTGELFF.

The rearrangement joins TRBV5-6 to TRBJ1-5, with no clear D. V lost 0 bases to trimming and J lost 0 bases, with 7 bases between them. This CDR3 comprises 15 residues. Germline CDR1 is SGHDT and CDR2 is YYEEEE. The CDR3 DNA is TGTGCCAGCAGCTTGGCGGGTGTTAGCAATCAGCCCCAGCATTTT. Its translation: CASSLAGVSNQPQHF.

The chain employs TRBV7-8 and TRBJ1-4; 7 positions agree with TRBD1. V was clipped by 6 bases and J by 8 bases; unmatched bases: 18. CDR3 size: 17 residues. Germline V gives CDR1 SGHVS, CDR2 FQNEAQ. DNA for the CDR3: TGTGCCAGCAGACCCGACAGGGTCCCAAGGGTGAACGAAAAACTGTTTTTT. Translated: CASRPDRVPRVNEKLFF.

This chain connects TRBV28 to TRBJ2-3, with D maybe TRBD2 (5 bases). The CDR3 covers 15 residues. Germline V lookup: CDR1 MDHEN, CDR2 SYDVKM. The germline V and J ends were trimmed by 4 bases and 0 bases, with 11 bases remaining between them. CDR3 amino acids: CASSSPSSSTDTQYF. CDR3 nucleotide sequence: TGTGCCAGCAGTTCCCCTAGCTCGAGCACAGATACGCAGTATTTT.

The chain combines TRBV30 with TRBJ1-5; D is unclear. The length of the CDR3 is 12 residues. From germline, CDR1 is GTSNPN and CDR2 SVGIG (reference sequence). Trimming cost V 2 bases and J 7 bases, with 9 bases left between them. In DNA, the CDR3 is TGTGCCTGGAGTCGGGGTAGGCAGCCCCAGCATTTT. Translated, it gives CAWSRGRQPQHF.

The genes are TRBV11-2 and TRBJ2-7, with D possibly TRBD1 on 7 matching bases. The germline V gene has CDR1 SGHAT and CDR2 FQNNGV. V was trimmed by 6 bases and J by 0 bases, leaving 18 bases between them. The CDR3 has 16 residues. This CDR3 reads CASRPAGQTSSYEQYF. The DNA of the CDR3 is TGTGCCAGCAGGCCCGCGGGACAGACAAGCTCCTACGAGCAGTACTTC.

The rearrangement links TRBV4-1 to TRBJ2-7, with TRBD2 matching 7 bases. This CDR3 is 16 amino acids long. CDR1 is MGHRA and CDR2 is YSYEKL in the germline V gene. V lost 0 bases to trimming and J lost 3 bases; unmatched junction nucleotides: 8. The CDR3 nucleotides are TGCGCCAGCAGCCAAGAGGAAAGCGGGAACAGCTACGAGCAGTACTTC. Its translation is CASSQEESGNSYEQYF.

This chain joins TRBV9 and TRBJ1-1; the D is unclear. V was cut by 2 bases and J by 3 bases, with 8 bases left in between. The germline V gene has CDR1 SGDLS and CDR2 YYNGEE. The CDR3 has 13 amino acids. The CDR3 region has the DNA TGTGCCAGCAGCGTTCTAGAGTACACTGAAGCTTTCTTT. Its translation: CASSVLEYTEAFF.

This chain links TRBV4-1 with TRBJ2-1; D is possibly TRBD2 (6 bases). V dropped 4 bases and J dropped 4 bases, with 14 bases sitting between them. The germline gives CDR1 MGHRA, CDR2 YSYEKL. There are 15 residues in the CDR3. CDR3 amino acids: CASSPLGRGYNEQFF. For the CDR3, the DNA is TGCGCCAGCAGCCCCCTCGGGCGGGGATACAATGAGCAGTTCTTC.

This clone was observed a handful of times. This chain uses TRBV2 with TRBJ2-7; D is possibly TRBD2 (5 bases). V gave up 4 bases and J gave up 0 bases, with 10 bases separating them. Germline CDR1 is SNHLY and CDR2 is FYNNEI. The CDR3 length is 14 residues. The CDR3 here is CASSGTGSSYEQYF. In DNA form, the CDR3 reads TGTGCCAGCAGTGGGACTGGGAGCTCCTACGAGCAGTACTTC.